A single sample gave rise to the 28 T cell receptor beta chains below, sequenced in a study of CD8 T cells in ankylosing spondylitis. Study-wide results and limits: Seemingly characteristic of ankylosing spondylitis blood was a TCR beta motif consisting of eight highly homologous variants.

TCRdb reprocessed the 5' RACE reads via MiXCR and lists one record per CDR3 protein. The sample has around 490,000 distinct CDR3 sequences, about 5.4% seen once; the top ten hold roughly 3.2%. Their recognized antigens are unknown. Sequenced input: blood, either unsorted or a sorted T cell fraction (not recorded which). These receptors originate from a male donor with ankylosing spondylitis.

This CDR3 is CASSKLGLATDTQYF. CDR3 nucleotides: TGTGCCAGCAGTAAGCTTGGACTAGCGACAGATACGCAGTATTTT. The rearrangement uses TRBV12-3 or TRBV12-4 and TRBJ2-3; 9 bases are a match to TRBD2. This CDR3 comprises 15 residues. With 5 bases clipped from V and 3 bases from J, the junction kept 6 bases outside the gene matches.

This clonotype has a count of ten or more. The rearrangement joins TRBV28 to TRBJ1-2; a possible D gene is TRBD1 (6 bases). V lost 6 bases, J lost 4 bases, and 18 bases lay in between. CDR1 is MDHEN, CDR2 SYDVKM, per germline. CDR3 size: 15 residues. The CDR3 here is CASSPGGGGGYGYTF. CDR3 nucleotides: TGTGCCAGCAGCCCAGGCGGGGGAGGGGGCTATGGCTACACCTTC.

Ten or more counts support this clonotype. The rearrangement links TRBV12-3 or TRBV12-4 to TRBJ1-5; D unclear. V was cut by 1 base and J by 6 bases, with 7 bases left in between. The CDR3 is made up of 13 amino acids. The CDR3 region has the DNA TGTGCCAGCAGTTTAGAGTTGGGTCAGCCCCAGCATTTT. This encodes CASSLELGQPQHF.

This clonotype appeared many times. The V gene is TRBV18, the J gene TRBJ2-5; no definite D call. CDR3 length: 14 amino acids. The germline V gene has CDR1 KGHSH and CDR2 LQKENI. Trimming took off 0 bases at V and 5 bases at J, with 10 bases between the two ends. CDR3 protein: CASSPPSRTETQYF. As DNA, the CDR3 is TGTGCCAGCTCACCACCGTCCAGGACGGAGACCCAGTACTTC.

The chain couples TRBV7-6 to TRBJ2-6, with D hard to call. The CDR3 sequence is 16 residues long. Germline V CDR1 and CDR2: SGHVS, FNYEAQ. V lost 5 bases and J lost 0, with 11 bases in between. The CDR3 DNA follows: TGTGCCAGCAGCCCCTTGGAAAGCTCTGGGGCCAACGTCCTGACTTTC. It is translated as CASSPLESSGANVLTF.

This clonotype was seen at least ten times. The chain employs TRBV12-3 or TRBV12-4 and TRBJ1-1; D gene ambiguous. The V and J ends lost 6 bases and 0 bases respectively, with 8 bases between them. The CDR3 length is 13 residues. The CDR3: CASSLRLNTEAFF. CDR3 nucleotide sequence: TGTGCCAGCAGCTTACGCCTGAACACTGAAGCTTTCTTT.

This clonotype was counted at least ten times. V and J are TRBV5-5 and TRBJ2-3; D is tentatively TRBD1 or TRBD2 (5 bases each). V gave up 4 bases and J gave up 10 bases, with 13 bases separating them. CDR3 length equals 12 residues. Per the germline V gene, CDR1 is SGHKS and CDR2 is YYEKEE (reference sequence). The CDR3 loop reads CASSVDLGAQYF. CDR3 bases: TGTGCCAGCAGCGTGGACTTAGGGGCGCAGTATTTT.

At least ten counts were recorded for this clonotype. The chain couples TRBV7-9 to TRBJ2-7, with D perhaps TRBD1 (6 bases). V lost 6 bases, J lost 3 bases, and 18 bases lay in between. The CDR3 consists of 15 residues. The germline V gene encodes CDR1 SEHNR and CDR2 FQNEAQ (reference sequence). CDR3 protein: CASRRGQSFVYEQYF. For the CDR3, the DNA is TGTGCCAGCAGGAGAGGACAGAGTTTCGTCTACGAGCAGTACTTC.

This clonotype showed up just a few times. The chain joins TRBV6-1 to TRBJ2-3; 7 bases match TRBD1. The CDR3 spans 14 residues. V lost 5 bases and J lost 5; bases outside the gene matches: 7. From germline, CDR1 is MNHNS and CDR2 SASEGT. In nucleotides, the CDR3 is TGTGCCAGCAGTCCATTTACAGGGGTAGATACGCAGTATTTT. The encoded protein is CASSPFTGVDTQYF.

This clonotype was recorded many times. The chain has TRBV6-4 and TRBJ1-1; D might be TRBD1 (6 bases). The CDR3 spans 15 residues. V shed 0 bases and J shed 1 base, with 9 bases lying between them. CDR1 and CDR2 from the germline V gene are MRHNA and SNTAGT. The CDR3 nucleotides read TGTGCCAGCAGTGACTCCGGCAGGGGGAACACTGAAGCTTTCTTT. Translating it yields CASSDSGRGNTEAFF.

This clonotype was seen repeatedly, ten times or more. V is TRBV29-1 and J is TRBJ2-3; possibly TRBD2 for D (5 bases). CDR3 length equals 12 residues. With 4 bases removed from V and 4 bases from J, the gap between germline ends came to 9 bases. Per the germline V gene, CDR1 is SQVTM and CDR2 is ANQGSEA. CDR3 sequence reads: CSVVVGADTQYF. DNA for the CDR3: TGCAGCGTTGTGGTCGGGGCAGATACGCAGTATTTT.

This clonotype came up many times. The gene calls are TRBV6-2 or TRBV6-3 and TRBJ2-7; 10 bases match TRBD1. Germline CDR1 MNHEY, CDR2 SVGEGT. The CDR3 is 17 residues long. The V gene end was trimmed by 2 bases and the J gene end by 5 bases; junction bases not matched to a gene: 12. CDR3: CASSYPPGTGDTDEQYF. As DNA, the CDR3 is TGTGCCAGCAGTTACCCTCCCGGGACAGGGGATACCGACGAGCAGTACTTC.

This clonotype was seen many times. The chain links TRBV28 to TRBJ2-4; TRBD1 aligns across 8 bases. V was pared by 5 bases and J by 8 bases, with 5 bases of the junction left unmatched. Germline V lookup: CDR1 MDHEN, CDR2 SYDVKM. The length of the CDR3 is 13 residues. CDR3 sequence reads: CASSTDREDIQYF. CDR3 nucleotide sequence: TGTGCCAGCAGTACGGACAGGGAGGACATTCAGTACTTC. The full variable domain, completed using reference TRBV28 and TRBJ2-4, is DVKVTQSSRYLVKRTGEKVFLECVQDMDHENMFWYRQDPGLGLRLIYFSYDVKMKEKGDIPEGYSVSREKKERFSLILESASTNQTSMYLCASSTDREDIQYFGAGTRLSVL.

This clonotype was counted ten times or more. The chain joins TRBV20-1 to TRBJ2-1, with 11 bases lining up with TRBD2. Germline CDR1 DFQATT, CDR2 SNEGSKA (reference sequence). V trimming: 2 bases; J trimming: 5 bases; junction bases outside the gene matches: 5. CDR3 size: 15 residues. The chain's CDR3 is CSARWASGRNNEQFF. In DNA form, the CDR3 reads TGCAGTGCTAGATGGGCTAGCGGGAGGAACAATGAGCAGTTCTTC.

On this clonotype itself: This could be a read error, since a much larger clone is one nucleotide away. The chain employs TRBV24-1 and TRBJ2-1, with TRBD2 matching over 7 bases. Germline V gene sequence: CDR1 KGHDR, CDR2 SFDVKD. The J segment lost 9 bases and the V segment lost 4 bases, leaving 20 bases of the junction unmatched. CDR3 length: 18 amino acids. The CDR3 loop reads CATSESPGRGRGDGEQFF. CDR3 nucleotides: TGTGCCACCAGTGAATCCCCGGGGAGGGGACGCGGTGACGGTGAGCAGTTCTTC.

This clonotype came up many times. The chain has TRBV5-6 and TRBJ2-1; 11 nucleotides line up with TRBD2. Germline V gene sequence: CDR1 SGHDT, CDR2 YYEEEE. V gave up 1 base and J gave up 12 bases; unmatched junction bases: 6. The CDR3 has 14 residues. The CDR3 region has the DNA TGTGCCAGCAGCTTGCTTAGCGGGGGGGTCGTGCAGTTCTTC. Encoded protein: CASSLLSGGVVQFF.

At least ten counts were recorded for this clonotype. The chain employs TRBV4-2 and TRBJ1-3; D unresolved. The CDR3 has 16 residues. V lost 4 bases and J 2 bases, leaving 15 bases between the germline ends. The germline V gene encodes CDR1 LGHNA and CDR2 YNFKEQ. CDR3 sequence (DNA): TGTGCCAGCAGCCCGGAGGATGCAAGACCTGGAAACACCATATATTTT. It codes for CASSPEDARPGNTIYF.

At least ten counts were recorded for this clonotype. The chain carries TRBV6-2 or TRBV6-3 and TRBJ2-4; D uncertain. The V end was cut by 5 bases, the J end by 10 bases, with 9 bases between. The CDR3 has 11 amino acids. The germline gives CDR1 MNHEY, CDR2 SVGEGT. The CDR3 loop is CASSRRLIQYF. CDR3 coding DNA: TGTGCCAGCAGTCGGCGCTTGATTCAGTACTTC.

This clonotype was recorded many times. This sequence joins TRBV5-1 and TRBJ1-5, with 8 bases aligning to TRBD1. The length of the CDR3 is 16 residues. Germline assignment: CDR1 SGHRS and CDR2 YFSETQ. Losses at the gene ends were 4 bases for V and 6 bases for J; bases not matched to a gene: 12. Here the CDR3 DNA reads TGCGCCAGCAGCCCGGGAGATTGGACAGGGACTCAGCCCCAGCATTTT. Translation: CASSPGDWTGTQPQHF.

This clonotype occurred many times. The chain has TRBV5-1 and TRBJ2-5; D is perhaps TRBD1 (6 bases). The germline gives CDR1 SGHRS, CDR2 YFSETQ. Between the trimmed V and J ends, which lost 6 bases and 0 bases, there was a span of 15 bases. The CDR3 has 15 residues. In DNA, the CDR3 is TGCGCCAGCACCCCTCTGGGGGCGAACCAAGAGACCCAGTACTTC. Its protein product is CASTPLGANQETQYF. Variable domain in full (rest from reference TRBV5-1 and TRBJ2-5): KAGVTQTPRYLIKTRGQQVTLSCSPISGHRSVSWYQQTPGQGLQFLFEYFSETQRNKGNFPGRFSGRQFSNSRSEMNVSTLELGDSALYLCASTPLGANQETQYFGPGTRLLVL.

This clonotype has at least ten counts. This rearrangement joins TRBV5-4 to TRBJ2-7; 11 nucleotides agree with TRBD2. The CDR3 contains 14 residues. V was clipped by 4 bases and J by 4 bases; unmatched bases: 4. Germline CDR1 reads SGHNT; CDR2 reads YYREEE (reference sequence). The CDR3 DNA is TGTGCCAGCAGCCCTGGGACTAGCGGTTACGAGCAGTACTTC. Its protein is CASSPGTSGYEQYF.

The table lists this clonotype with many counts. This chain links TRBV20-1 with TRBJ1-2, with TRBD1 matching 7 bases. Trimming cost V 6 bases and J 8 bases; bases outside gene matches: 9. The CDR3 has 12 residues. Germline V CDR1 and CDR2: DFQATT, SNEGSKA (reference sequence). The CDR3 nucleotides read TGCAGTGCGCCCACAGGGGACCAAGGCTACACCTTC. Its translation is CSAPTGDQGYTF.

This clonotype was seen only a few times. V and J are TRBV2 and TRBJ1-1, with D possibly matching TRBD1 (6 bases). Between the trimmed V and J ends, which lost 1 base and 1 base, there was a span of 13 bases. There are 16 residues in the CDR3. CDR1 is SNHLY, CDR2 FYNNEI, per germline. The CDR3 region is CASSEGQGRGNTEAFF. The CDR3 DNA is TGTGCCAGCAGTGAAGGCCAGGGGAGAGGGAACACTGAAGCTTTCTTT.

In its sample, this clonotype was seen a few times. The chain is built from TRBV6-1 and TRBJ2-1, with 11 bases fitting TRBD2. The V gene's germline CDR1 is MNHNS and CDR2 SASEGT. This CDR3 region has 15 residues. V shed 6 bases, J shed 10 bases, and the junction held 11 bases outside the gene matches. As DNA, the CDR3 is TGTGCCAGCAGCCAGACTAGCGGGACCTCATGGGAGCAGTTCTTC. Translation: CASSQTSGTSWEQFF.

This clonotype was counted only a few times. The chain has TRBV28 and TRBJ2-7, with unresolved D. CDR3 length: 14 residues. Germline CDR1 and CDR2: MDHEN and SYDVKM. Trimming took off 6 bases at V and 5 bases at J, with 17 bases between the two ends. The CDR3 DNA reads as TGTGCCAGCAGCCTTATGGGTGCGCTGAACGAGCAGTACTTC. Translated: CASSLMGALNEQYF. Together with reference TRBV28 and TRBJ2-7, the CDR3 gives the full variable domain: DVKVTQSSRYLVKRTGEKVFLECVQDMDHENMFWYRQDPGLGLRLIYFSYDVKMKEKGDIPEGYSVSREKKERFSLILESASTNQTSMYLCASSLMGALNEQYFGPGTRLTVT.

On this clonotype itself: Germline and junction disagree at one end, which may indicate a read error. This chain connects TRBV4-2 to TRBJ2-7; D gene uncertain. Germline loops: CDR1 LGHNA, CDR2 YNFKEQ. CDR3 length equals 14 residues. The CDR3 DNA follows: TGTGCCAGCAGCCTCCGGGTTCTCTCCTCCGAGCAGTACTTC. Protein: CASSLRVLSSEQYF.

This clonotype has ten or more counts. The chain couples TRBV5-5 to TRBJ1-5, with D possibly being TRBD1 (6 bases). The V gene's germline CDR1 is SGHKS and CDR2 YYEKEE (reference sequence). The V gene lost 4 bases and the J gene lost 7 bases, with 12 bases spanning the gap. The CDR3 has 13 residues. In nucleotides, the CDR3 is TGTGCCAGCAGCCAGTACAGGGTACAGCCCCAGCATTTT. As protein: CASSQYRVQPQHF.

This clonotype was detected ten times or more. The V call is TRBV4-3, the J call TRBJ2-7, with 8 nucleotides matching TRBD1. With 4 bases clipped from V and 2 bases from J, the junction kept 19 bases outside the gene matches. Germline values: CDR1 LGHNA, CDR2 YSLEER. The CDR3 spans 19 residues. CDR3 protein: CASSPLLGAPGQDPYEQYF. The DNA for the CDR3 is TGCGCCAGCAGCCCGCTCCTCGGCGCCCCGGGACAGGATCCCTACGAGCAGTACTTC.